The next 12 T cell receptor beta chains were all read from a single sample in a study of spatial heterogeneity in lung cancer. TCRdb re-called the 5' RACE reads through MiXCR, storing one row per CDR3 protein. Of approximately 110,000 distinct CDR3 sequences in the sample, approximately 11% are singletons; the top ten hold approximately 24%. As for time point: blood at routine non-recurrence follow-up after resection. The sequences come from PBMCs, collected at follow-up. Source of these receptors: a female donor with early-stage non-small cell lung cancer.

This clonotype was seen only a few times. This chain links TRBV9 with TRBJ2-3; D gene ambiguous. Trimming took 4 bases from V and 5 from J, leaving 11 bases between them. The V gene's germline CDR1 is SGDLS and CDR2 YYNGEE. This CDR3 region has 13 residues. CDR3 in DNA: TGTGCCAGCAGCCCCCCCCGACGAGATACGCAGTATTTT. This sequence encodes CASSPPRRDTQYF.

This clonotype appeared many times. J is TRBJ1-3 and V is TRBV27, with TRBD1 as a possible D gene (5 bases). Trimming pared 0 bases from V and 0 bases from J, leaving 9 bases between. This CDR3 is 16 amino acids long. Germline-derived CDR1 and CDR2 are MNHEY and SMNVEV (reference sequence). CDR3 nucleotides: TGTGCCAGCAGTTTATCGGGGGTACACTCTGGAAACACCATATATTTT. Residues: CASSLSGVHSGNTIYF.

The CDR3 region has the DNA TGCAGTGCTAGCCTGAGCCAGCGGGAGTACGATCTCCCAAGCAATGAGCAGTTCTTC. It encodes CSASLSQREYDLPSNEQFF. The chain has TRBV20-1 and TRBJ2-1; TRBD2 agrees at 8 bases. Trimming at V came to 3 bases and at J to 6 bases, leaving 22 bases not matched to a gene. The CDR3 extends over 19 amino acids. CDR1 is DFQATT and CDR2 is SNEGSKA in the germline V gene (reference sequence).

This clonotype occurred a few times. The chain employs TRBV30 and TRBJ1-6; D may be TRBD1 (6 bases). Trimming took 3 bases from V and 6 from J, leaving 21 bases between them. Germline assignment: CDR1 GTSNPN and CDR2 SVGIG (reference sequence). CDR3 size: 17 residues. As DNA, the CDR3 is TGTGCCTGGAGCCAAGGACAGATAGTAGCTTTTAATTCACCCCTCCACTTT. It translates to CAWSQGQIVAFNSPLHF.

This clonotype was observed a handful of times. The chain recombines TRBV10-1 with TRBJ2-3; D possibly corresponds to TRBD2 (6 bases). V dropped 5 bases and J dropped 10 bases, with 13 bases sitting between them. Germline V gene sequence: CDR1 WNHNN, CDR2 SYGVQD (reference sequence). This CDR3 comprises 12 residues. The CDR3 here is CASSRSTSPQYF. The CDR3 nucleotides are TGCGCCAGCAGTAGGAGTACTAGCCCGCAGTATTTT.

This clonotype was recorded once. V is TRBV6-1 and J is TRBJ2-3, with D unclear. Per the germline V gene, CDR1 is MNHNS and CDR2 is SASEGT. V shed 3 bases and J shed 2 bases, with 9 bases lying between them. CDR3 length: 14 residues. The CDR3 here is CASSDGSITDTQYF. CDR3 nucleotides: TGTGCCAGCAGTGACGGGTCAATCACAGATACGCAGTATTTT.

This clonotype was picked up a small number of times. The CDR3 here is CASSLAASSYEQYF. The CDR3 coding sequence is TGCGCCAGCAGCTTGGCCGCATCCTCCTACGAGCAGTACTTC. The chain recombines TRBV5-1 with TRBJ2-7; D gene unclear. With 0 bases removed from V and 0 bases from J, the gap between germline ends came to 7 bases. Germline assignment: CDR1 SGHRS and CDR2 YFSETQ. This CDR3 region has 14 residues. The whole variable domain, filled in from reference TRBV5-1 and TRBJ2-7, reads KAGVTQTPRYLIKTRGQQVTLSCSPISGHRSVSWYQQTPGQGLQFLFEYFSETQRNKGNFPGRFSGRQFSNSRSEMNVSTLELGDSALYLCASSLAASSYEQYFGPGTRLTVT.

CDR3 nucleotide sequence: TGTGCCAGCAGTGAACTGGGCAGCGCTTATAGCAATCAGCCCCAGCATTTT. This gives the protein CASSELGSAYSNQPQHF. The rearrangement links TRBV6-1 to TRBJ1-5, with D hard to call. The CDR3 covers 17 residues. Germline CDR1 and CDR2: MNHNS and SASEGT. Trimming took 2 bases from V and 0 from J, leaving 14 bases between them.

V is TRBV12-3 or TRBV12-4 and J is TRBJ2-7; D is possibly TRBD1 (5 bases). This CDR3 has 13 residues. Trimming took off 4 bases at V and 3 bases at J, with 10 bases between the two ends. The CDR3 is CASSSGIGYEQYV. CDR3 nucleotide sequence: TGTGCCAGCAGTTCAGGGATCGGCTACGAGCAGTACGTC.

This clonotype has a handful of counts. This chain uses TRBV27 with TRBJ2-3; D may be TRBD2 (5 bases). Between the trimmed V and J ends, which lost 4 bases and 0 bases, there was a span of 11 bases. The germline CDR1 and CDR2 sequences are MNHEY and SMNVEV (reference sequence). The CDR3 has 15 amino acids. The CDR3 region has the DNA TGTGCCAGCAGTTACGGGATGACTAGCACAGATACGCAGTATTTT. Amino acids: CASSYGMTSTDTQYF.

This clonotype has ten or more counts. This sequence joins TRBV6-6 and TRBJ1-1; D may be TRBD1 (6 bases). Between the trimmed V and J ends, which lost 0 bases and 5 bases, there was a span of 16 bases. The germline V gene has CDR1 MNHNY and CDR2 SVGAGI (reference sequence). The CDR3 consists of 16 residues. CDR3 coding DNA: TGTGCCAGCAGTTACTCGTACAGACAGGTTAAGACTGAAGCTTTCTTT. It yields the protein CASSYSYRQVKTEAFF.

The chain carries TRBV28 and TRBJ2-6; 12 nucleotides match TRBD1. Germline assignment: CDR1 MDHEN and CDR2 SYDVKM. This CDR3 is 17 amino acids long. V dropped 6 bases and J dropped 0; count of bases not matched to a gene: 3. CDR3 DNA: TGTGCCAGCAGGGTGGGACAGGGGGCCTCTGGGGCCAACGTCCTGACTTTC. Its protein is CASRVGQGASGANVLTF. The complete variable domain, with remaining parts taken from reference TRBV28 and TRBJ2-6, reads DVKVTQSSRYLVKRTGEKVFLECVQDMDHENMFWYRQDPGLGLRLIYFSYDVKMKEKGDIPEGYSVSREKKERFSLILESASTNQTSMYLCASRVGQGASGANVLTFGAGSRLTVL.